This TCR beta chain was obtained from a study of OX40 agonist ivuxolimab in advanced cancers. TCRdb's table, derived via immunoSEQ multiplex PCR, lists solely in-frame clones and lacks some. The sample yields about 110,000 clones, 80% to 95% seen once. From germline, CDR1 is KGHSH and CDR2 LQKENI. The V end lost 0 bases, the J end lost 1 base, and 13 bases lay between the germline ends. The CDR3 has 17 amino acids. V is TRBV18 and J is TRBJ1-5; D is ambiguous. Source: CD4+ or CD8+ T cells sorted from blood, taken in a trial of the OX40 agonist ivuxolimab. The clonotype originates from an adult with an advanced solid tumor such as melanoma, head and neck, liver or kidney cancer. For the CDR3, the DNA is TGTGCCAGCTCACCACCCTCTGGACCGGGAAGCAATCAGCCCCAGCATTTT. As protein: CASSPPSGPGSNQPQHF.